This TCR beta chain came from a study of CD8+ T cells in alopecia areata. This clone turned up a few times. What it recognizes is unknown. Deletions cut 0 bases from V and 8 bases from J, with 19 bases between. From germline, CDR1 is SQVTM and CDR2 ANQGSEA. CDR3 length: 15 amino acids. Study conclusions and caveats: Scalp samples also yield sequences from resident alphabeta T cells of normal skin. Lesional scalp, especially alopecia totalis/universalis, showed higher clonality than normal scalp.

Following extraction, RNA underwent reverse transcription to cDNA, which served as the sequencing template. The method was immunoSEQ multiplex PCR; TCRdb's version includes in-frame clones alone and lacks a portion of them. The sample contains around 190,000 clones, more than 50% of which appear only once. The chain recombines TRBV29-1 with TRBJ1-1, with a weak D call TRBD1 (6 bases). This receptor was obtained from a human donor in good health. Sequencing used CD8+ T cells sorted from blood. CDR3 nucleotide sequence: TGCAGCGTTGAAGACTACAGGGCCAACGGAGCAGAAGCTTTCTTT. Translated, it gives CSVEDYRANGAEAFF.